This TCR beta chain is from a study of blood T cell repertoires in COVID-19. Study-wide background: Material from acute and convalescent COVID-19 was sourced from the United States, Italy and Spain.

J lost 6 bases, V lost 7 bases, and 7 bases had no gene match. Germline values: CDR1 LNHDA, CDR2 SQIVND (reference sequence). CDR3 length equals 15 residues. Data came from immunoSEQ multiplex PCR; TCRdb stores just in-frame clones and leaves some out. The sample records approximately 70,000 clones, approximately 89% being singletons. The sequence came from a woman in her sixties with active COVID-19. This chain links TRBV19 with TRBJ1-6; 9 bases line up with TRBD1. The sample consisted of peripheral blood. In nucleotides, the CDR3 is TGTGCCAGTAAGACAGGGGGTTTTTCTAATTCACCCCTCCACTTT. It specifies CASKTGGFSNSPLHF.